This T cell receptor beta chain is from a study of vaccination effects on CD4 cells after COVID-19. Study-level background: Vaccination followed sampling of two convalescent patients by 16 days and one week respectively. Study results and caveats: Only a few convalescent patients and no early post-infection timepoints featured in the study. In convalescent patients, vaccine-induced clones largely differed from infection-induced clones. Among infection- and vaccine-induced clones, marked clonal contraction occurred late after vaccination.

Repertoires were generated with immunoSEQ multiplex PCR, while TCRdb's copy carries only in-frame clones and drops some. This table has 20,000 to 30,000 clones, 65% to 80% appearing once. Within the ViraFEST assay, antigen-specific CD4+ T cells underwent expansion with viral peptide pools prior to sequencing. Cells that had been cultured for approximately ten days were the source of isolated CD4+ T cells. SARS-CoV-2 infected the person between March and December 2020, as confirmed by PCR. To note about this clone: Its antigen is undetermined.

CDR1 and CDR2 from the germline V gene are MNHNY and SVGAGI (reference sequence). The CDR3 consists of 14 residues. The V gene lost 6 bases and the J gene lost 5 bases, with 16 bases spanning the gap. The sequence was collected from a human donor who had a prior SARS-CoV-2 infection. The sequencing used CD4+ T cells from PBMCs cultured with HCoV-NL63 spike peptides, collected before COVID-19 vaccination. This chain connects TRBV6-6 to TRBJ2-5; perhaps TRBD2 as D (7 bases). DNA for the CDR3: TGTGCCAGCAGCCGACTAGGGGGGGTGGAGACCCAGTACTTC. Amino acid sequence: CASSRLGGVETQYF.